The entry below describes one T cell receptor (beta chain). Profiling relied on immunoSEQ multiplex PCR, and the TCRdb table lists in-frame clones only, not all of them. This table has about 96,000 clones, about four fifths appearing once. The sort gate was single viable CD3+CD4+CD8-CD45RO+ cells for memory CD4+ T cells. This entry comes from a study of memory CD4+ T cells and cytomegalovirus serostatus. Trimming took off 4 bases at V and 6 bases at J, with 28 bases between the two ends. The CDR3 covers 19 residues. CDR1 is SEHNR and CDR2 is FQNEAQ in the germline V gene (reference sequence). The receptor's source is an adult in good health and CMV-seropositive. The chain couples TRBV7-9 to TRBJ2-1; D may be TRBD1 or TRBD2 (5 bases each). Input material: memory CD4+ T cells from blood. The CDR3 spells CASSSYRLGLQMRGNEQFF. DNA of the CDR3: TGTGCCAGCAGCTCTTACAGGTTAGGCCTCCAAATGAGGGGCAATGAGCAGTTCTTC.